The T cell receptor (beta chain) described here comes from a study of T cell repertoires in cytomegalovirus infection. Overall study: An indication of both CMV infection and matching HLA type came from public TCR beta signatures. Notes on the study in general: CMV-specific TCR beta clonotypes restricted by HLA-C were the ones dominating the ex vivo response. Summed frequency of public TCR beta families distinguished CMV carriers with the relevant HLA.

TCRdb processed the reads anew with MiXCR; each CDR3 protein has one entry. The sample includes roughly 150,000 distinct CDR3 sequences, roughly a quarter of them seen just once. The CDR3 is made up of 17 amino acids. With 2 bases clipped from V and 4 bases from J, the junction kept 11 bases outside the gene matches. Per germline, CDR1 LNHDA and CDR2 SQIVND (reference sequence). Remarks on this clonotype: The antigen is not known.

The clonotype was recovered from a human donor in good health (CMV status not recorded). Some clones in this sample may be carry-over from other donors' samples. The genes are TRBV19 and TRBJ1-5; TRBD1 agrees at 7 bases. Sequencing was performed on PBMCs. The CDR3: CASSIYHRGPPNQPQHF. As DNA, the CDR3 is TGTGCCAGTAGTATATACCACAGGGGCCCACCAAATCAGCCCCAGCATTTT.